This T cell receptor beta chain was documented in a study of identical twins. This clonotype has at least ten counts. The CDR3 spans 14 residues. In germline, CDR1 is DFQATT, CDR2 SNEGSKA (reference sequence). Trimming cost V 4 bases and J 5 bases; bases outside gene matches: 10. Template switching (which added a universal primer site) was used, and cDNA carried unique molecular identifiers. TCRdb redid the calling of the 5' RACE reads with MiXCR, one entry per CDR3 protein. The data show fewer than 650,000 distinct CDR3 sequences, with around 7.5% seen just once and roughly 1.6% held by the top ten. The same data also contributed to another study, on yellow fever vaccine responses in identical twins.

Sequencing was performed on PBMCs. The sequence derives from a woman aged 18-29 years in good health. The chain combines TRBV20-1 with TRBJ1-1, with 7 bases that match TRBD1. The CDR3 DNA follows: TGCAGTGCTACCCAGAAGACAGGGCAGACTGAAGCTTTCTTT. This encodes CSATQKTGQTEAFF.